Listed below are T cell receptor beta chains from one sample, sequenced in a study of blood T cell repertoires in COVID-19. Using immunoSEQ multiplex PCR, the repertoire was profiled, and TCRdb retains in-frame clones only, with some absent. The sample yields about 220,000 clones, less than 85% seen once. The sequenced sample consisted of peripheral blood. The receptors originated from a woman aged 80 or over with acute or convalescent COVID-19. Both conserved end residues are trimmed from each CDR3. Each record gives: J gene, V gene, CDR3 protein.

J gene: TRBJ1-5; V gene: TRBV5-6; CDR3 protein: ASSRYASPGTSYQPQH
J gene: TRBJ2-1; V gene: TRBV15; CDR3 protein: ATSRDRLAGGPYNEQF
J gene: TRBJ2-7; V gene: TRBV28; CDR3 protein: ASSFNRYEQY
J gene: TRBJ1-1; V gene: TRBV19; CDR3 protein: ASGTGFLFAEAF
J gene: TRBJ2-2; V gene: TRBV5-1; CDR3 protein: ASSLFGTNTGELF
J gene: TRBJ2-5; V gene: TRBV7-6; CDR3 protein: ASSPRDPRGETQY
J gene: TRBJ2-2; V gene: TRBV25-1; CDR3 protein: ASSANTGTGSSTGELF
J gene: TRBJ1-2; V gene: TRBV7-8; CDR3 protein: ASSPWASDLGGGYT
J gene: TRBJ1-1; V gene: TRBV6-2/TRBV6-3; CDR3 protein: ASSSMGSTEAF
J gene: TRBJ1-1; V gene: TRBV3-1/TRBV3-2; CDR3 protein: ASKGAAGGPNTEAF
J gene: TRBJ2-6; V gene: TRBV6-2/TRBV6-3; CDR3 protein: ASSYYGHSGANVLT
J gene: TRBJ1-2; V gene: TRBV5-1; CDR3 protein: ASSLGRDGGYT
J gene: TRBJ2-3; V gene: TRBV19; CDR3 protein: ASSIGPGYTDTQY
J gene: TRBJ1-2; V gene: TRBV3-1/TRBV3-2; CDR3 protein: ASNTQQKNYGYT